Below, 18 T cell receptor beta chains from the same sample are listed, as sequenced in a study of T-cell reconstitution after alpha-beta-depleted transplantation in children. A TCRbeta library incorporating unique molecular identifiers was prepared. Using its own MiXCR run on the PCR reads, TCRdb lists one record per CDR3 protein. The table lists about 500,000 distinct CDR3 sequences, approximately 32% of them singletons. Source: PBMCs from the stem cell graft donor, taken from the stem cell graft. Source of these receptors: a human donor who donated a stem cell graft to a child with aplastic anemia.

CDR3 in amino acids: CASSNTGTRSTGELFF. For the CDR3, the DNA is TGTGCCAGCAGCAACACCGGGACTAGAAGTACCGGGGAGCTGTTTTTT. J is TRBJ2-2 and V is TRBV7-2; 8 bases align to TRBD2. V lost 5 bases, J lost 5 bases, and 10 bases stayed unmatched. CDR3 length: 16 amino acids. Germline V lookup: CDR1 SGHTA, CDR2 FQGNSA.

This clonotype has just a few counts. V gene TRBV7-6 combines with J gene TRBJ2-2, with 11 bases lining up with TRBD1. Germline lookup yields CDR1 SGHVS and CDR2 FNYEAQ. V lost 6 bases to trimming and J lost 6 bases; unmatched junction nucleotides: 12. The CDR3 is 17 residues long. The CDR3: CASSLNLPGQGAGELFF. The CDR3 bases are TGTGCCAGCAGTTTAAACCTACCGGGACAGGGGGCCGGGGAGCTGTTTTTT.

This clonotype was observed a few times. The chain carries TRBV5-1 and TRBJ2-2; D unclear. The CDR3 sequence is 12 residues long. Germline V gives CDR1 SGHRS, CDR2 YFSETQ. V was shortened by 5 bases and J by 3 bases, with 5 bases between the two germline ends. The CDR3 bases are TGCGCCAGCAGGTGGGACACCGGGGAGCTGTTTTTT. Encoded protein: CASRWDTGELFF.

This clonotype was seen more than once but under ten times. The CDR3 DNA is TGCAGTGCTAGAGCGAGCGGGAGTCTGTACAATGAGCAGTTCTTC. Translating it yields CSARASGSLYNEQFF. V gene TRBV20-1 combines with J gene TRBJ2-1; 8 bases are shared with TRBD2. V was pared by 1 base and J by 4 bases, with 6 bases of the junction left unmatched. Germline values: CDR1 DFQATT, CDR2 SNEGSKA (reference sequence). The CDR3 is made up of 15 amino acids.

The sample holds a few counts of this clonotype. The chain recombines TRBV7-7 with TRBJ1-1; maybe TRBD1 (5 bases). Germline V gene lookup returns CDR1 SSHAT and CDR2 FNYEAQ (reference sequence). V was shortened by 5 bases and J by 3 bases, with 10 bases between the two germline ends. This CDR3 is built from 13 residues. This CDR3 reads CASSPIRDTEAFF. DNA for the CDR3: TGTGCCAGCAGCCCCATCAGGGACACTGAAGCTTTCTTT.

V gene TRBV12-3 or TRBV12-4 combines with J gene TRBJ2-3, with D perhaps assigned TRBD1 or TRBD2 (5 bases each). Trimming shortened V by 5 bases and J by 5 bases, and 17 bases separated the two germline ends. The CDR3 sequence is 15 residues long. The CDR3 DNA sequence: TGTGCCAGCAGTCCTGGGACCGGGGTTTTAGATACGCAGTATTTT. As protein: CASSPGTGVLDTQYF.

The sample holds a few counts of this clonotype. J is TRBJ2-3 and V is TRBV6-5; D may be TRBD1 or TRBD2 (5 bases each). The germline V gene encodes CDR1 MNHEY and CDR2 SVGAGI. The V and J ends lost 7 bases and 3 bases respectively, with 14 bases between them. The CDR3 spans 14 residues. CDR3 DNA sequence: TGTGCCAGCACCGCTGGCAGGGAGACAGATACGCAGTATTTT. It is translated as CASTAGRETDTQYF.

This clonotype was seen more than once but under ten times. CDR3 residues: CASSFAPFGETQYF. Written as DNA, the CDR3 is TGTGCCAGCAGCTTTGCGCCGTTCGGGGAGACCCAGTACTTC. The J gene is TRBJ2-5, the V gene TRBV7-2, with D hard to call. The V end was cut by 3 bases, the J end by 5 bases, with 13 bases between. The germline CDR1 and CDR2 sequences are SGHTA and FQGNSA. This CDR3 is 14 amino acids long.

At least ten counts were recorded for this clonotype. This sequence joins TRBV20-1 and TRBJ2-1; the D is unclear. V lost 2 bases, J lost 4 bases, and 3 bases lay in between. The CDR3 sequence is 11 residues long. CDR1 DFQATT and CDR2 SNEGSKA come from the germline V gene (reference sequence). CDR3 in DNA: TGCAGTGCTAGACTTTACAATGAGCAGTTCTTC. As protein: CSARLYNEQFF.

The chain has TRBV7-2 and TRBJ1-4; D is unresolved. Germline values: CDR1 SGHTA, CDR2 FQGNSA. The CDR3 is 13 amino acids. Trimming pared 4 bases from V and 10 bases from J, leaving 13 bases between. The CDR3 sequence is CASSSNPDGKLFF. DNA for the CDR3: TGTGCCAGCAGCTCCAACCCGGACGGAAAACTGTTTTTT.

The rearrangement links TRBV5-5 to TRBJ2-1; TRBD2 matches at 11 bases. Germline CDR1 is SGHKS and CDR2 is YYEKEE (reference sequence). This CDR3 spans 16 amino acids. The ends lost 4 bases at V and 9 bases at J; junction bases unmatched: 12. The CDR3 DNA is TGTGCCAGCAGCCTACAACTAGCGGGAGCTATGCCTGAGCAGTTCTTC. Its protein product is CASSLQLAGAMPEQFF.

The DNA for the CDR3 is TGTGCCAGCAGTTCACAGGGAAACACAGATACGCAGTATTTT. As protein: CASSSQGNTDTQYF. The rearrangement joins TRBV12-3 or TRBV12-4 to TRBJ2-3; D possibly corresponds to TRBD1 (6 bases). Trimming took 4 bases from V and 2 from J, leaving 10 bases between them. The CDR3 has 14 amino acids.

V and J are TRBV20-1 and TRBJ1-1; possible D gene TRBD1, 6 bases. The germline V and J ends were trimmed by 0 bases and 6 bases, with 14 bases remaining between them. There are 14 residues in the CDR3. CDR1 DFQATT and CDR2 SNEGSKA come from the germline V gene (reference sequence). CDR3 amino acids: CSARDQEGVPEAFF. CDR3 nucleotides: TGCAGTGCTAGAGATCAAGAGGGGGTGCCTGAAGCTTTCTTT.

This clonotype was found a few times. The rearrangement uses TRBV7-6 and TRBJ2-3; D unresolved. The CDR3 sequence is 14 residues long. Germline values: CDR1 SGHVS, CDR2 FNYEAQ. Trimming took off 2 bases at V and 6 bases at J, with 12 bases between the two ends. For the CDR3, the DNA is TGTGCCAGCAGCTTAAACCCCAGGTCCGATACGCAGTATTTT. This translates into CASSLNPRSDTQYF. The whole variable domain, remainder taken from reference TRBV7-6 and TRBJ2-3, is GAGVSQSPRYKVTKRGQDVALRCDPISGHVSLYWYRQALGQGPEFLTYFNYEAQQDKSGLPNDRFSAERPEGSISTLTIQRTEQRDSAMYRCASSLNPRSDTQYFGPGTRLTVL.

This chain links TRBV2 with TRBJ2-7, with 10 bases matching TRBD2. Germline loops: CDR1 SNHLY, CDR2 FYNNEI. V was pared by 1 base and J by 0 bases, with 6 bases of the junction left unmatched. This CDR3 has 17 amino acids. CDR3 amino acids: CASSEGPSSGSSYEQYV. The CDR3 DNA is TGTGCCAGCAGTGAAGGTCCGTCTAGCGGGAGCTCCTACGAGCAGTACGTC.

The CDR3 sequence is CASSPLDNNSPLHF. The CDR3 DNA follows: TGTGCCAGCTCACCATTGGATAATAATTCACCCCTCCACTTT. This rearrangement joins TRBV18 to TRBJ1-6, with D unresolved. From germline, CDR1 is KGHSH and CDR2 LQKENI. The CDR3 runs to 14 residues. Deletions cut 2 bases from V and 5 bases from J, with 7 bases between.

The chain joins TRBV21-1 to TRBJ1-1; the table's D call TRBD1 went unverified against the DNA. TRBV21-1 is reported as a pseudogene. This CDR3 comprises 20 residues. CDR3 region: CASSTRDRRGLLPSNTEAFF. The CDR3 DNA reads as TGTGCCAGCAGCACCCGCGACCGAAGGGGGCTTCTTCCGTCGAACACTGAAGCTTTCTTT.

The gene calls are TRBV18 and TRBJ1-1; 7 positions agree with TRBD1. CDR1 and CDR2 from the germline V gene are KGHSH and LQKENI. The CDR3 is made up of 17 amino acids. Trimming removed 6 bases from V and 1 base from J; junction bases left unmatched: 14. CDR3 bases: TGTGCCAGCTCGTCGACAGGGCCCAGCGATTGGAACACTGAAGCTTTCTTT. It specifies CASSSTGPSDWNTEAFF.